These 26 T cell receptor beta chains were all obtained from the same sample, sequenced in a study of shared clonotypes between healthy human individuals. TCRdb keeps only in-frame clones here, not all; method: immunoSEQ multiplex PCR. The data hold roughly 1,100,000 clones, with roughly 75% observed a single time. Sequenced material: memory CD4+ T cells sorted from blood. Subset defined: CD45RA-negative fraction. Receptors originate from a man aged 18 to 35 in good health.

The chain employs TRBV6-1 and TRBJ2-4, with 7 bases identical to TRBD2. The CDR3 extends over 15 amino acids. Unmatched junction bases numbered 6, after V lost 4 bases and J lost 3 bases. Germline CDR1 is MNHNS and CDR2 is SASEGT. CDR3 nucleotide sequence: TGTGCCAGCAGTGCATCCACGGGGGGCAAAAACATTCAGTACTTC. It codes for CASSASTGGKNIQYF.

CDR3 nucleotides: TGCGCCAGCAGTGAGTCAGGAGGGAGGACCACTGAAGCTTTCTTT. It yields the protein CASSESGGRTTEAFF. The chain links TRBV10-1 to TRBJ1-1; D is ambiguous. This CDR3 region has 15 residues. Germline V gene sequence: CDR1 WNHNN, CDR2 SYGVQD (reference sequence). V lost 0 bases to trimming and J lost 4 bases, with 12 bases between them.

The chain joins TRBV5-5 to TRBJ2-2; 7 bases are shared with TRBD1. The CDR3 spans 15 residues. The ends lost 4 bases at V and 3 bases at J; junction bases unmatched: 6. Per germline, CDR1 SGHKS and CDR2 YYEKEE (reference sequence). CDR3 in amino acids: CASSPRTGYTGELFF. The DNA of the CDR3 is TGTGCCAGCAGCCCCCGGACAGGTTACACCGGGGAGCTGTTTTTT.

The rearrangement links TRBV5-1 to TRBJ2-3, with a tentative D call TRBD1 (7 bases). Trimming shortened V by 0 bases and J by 0 bases, and 11 bases separated the two germline ends. The germline CDR1 and CDR2 sequences are SGHRS and YFSETQ. The CDR3 is 16 amino acids. The DNA for the CDR3 is TGCGCCAGCAGCTTGGCCAGGGGGGTGAGCACAGATACGCAGTATTTT. Translated: CASSLARGVSTDTQYF.

This clone was detected once. This chain connects TRBV5-6 to TRBJ1-1, with a weak D call TRBD1 (5 bases). The CDR3 consists of 14 residues. Germline V gene lookup returns CDR1 SGHDT and CDR2 YYEEEE. Trimming removed 0 bases from V and 4 bases from J, with 10 bases in between. CDR3 nucleotide sequence: TGTGCCAGCAGCTTGGGTGGGGGGAGCACTGAAGCTTTCTTT. It specifies CASSLGGGSTEAFF.

The chain carries TRBV7-3 and TRBJ2-2; 7 bases are a match to TRBD2. The CDR3 loop spans 15 amino acids. The V gene's germline CDR1 is SGHTA and CDR2 FQGTGA. With 6 bases clipped from V and 5 bases from J, the junction kept 9 bases outside the gene matches. The CDR3 spells CASSPGGTPTGELFF. The CDR3 bases are TGTGCCAGCAGTCCCGGGGGGACCCCGACCGGGGAGCTGTTTTTT.

The chain uses TRBV20-1 and TRBJ2-1, with D possibly TRBD2 on 6 matching bases. The CDR3 has 11 amino acids. CDR1 and CDR2 from the germline V gene are DFQATT and SNEGSKA (reference sequence). V shed 5 bases and J shed 10 bases, with 12 bases lying between them. The CDR3 nucleotides read TGCAGTGCTGGTAGCGGAAGGGAGCAGTTCTTC. Translating gives CSAGSGREQFF.

V and J are TRBV28 and TRBJ2-7; D may match TRBD1 or TRBD2 (5 bases each). The CDR3 is 15 amino acids. Germline V lookup: CDR1 MDHEN, CDR2 SYDVKM. Trimming removed 7 bases from V and 2 bases from J, with 18 bases in between. This CDR3 reads CASTRGGLPAYEQYF. The CDR3 region has the DNA TGTGCCAGCACCCGGGGCGGGCTCCCGGCCTACGAGCAGTACTTC.

V is TRBV4-1 and J is TRBJ2-2, with TRBD2 matching 13 bases. Germline V gene data show CDR1 as MGHRA and CDR2 as YSYEKL. V dropped 4 bases and J dropped 5; count of bases not matched to a gene: 4. The CDR3 runs to 16 residues. This CDR3 is CASSRPTSGRTGELFF. The DNA of the CDR3 is TGCGCCAGCAGCCGACCGACTAGCGGGAGGACCGGGGAGCTGTTTTTT.

This clone was seen a handful of times. The CDR3 DNA reads as TGTGCCAGCACTGGCTCCGGGACCGGCTATGGCTACACCTTC. Protein sequence: CASTGSGTGYGYTF. J is TRBJ1-2 and V is TRBV6-1, with a weak D call TRBD1 (5 bases). Germline-derived CDR1 and CDR2 are MNHNS and SASEGT. The CDR3 consists of 14 residues. V lost 7 bases and J lost 4, with 16 bases in between.

This chain joins TRBV6-6 and TRBJ1-6; D unresolved. The germline V and J ends were trimmed by 4 bases and 4 bases, with 11 bases remaining between them. Per germline, CDR1 MNHNY and CDR2 SVGAGI (reference sequence). CDR3 length: 15 amino acids. CDR3 sequence reads: CASSSDGIYNSPLHF. CDR3 bases: TGTGCCAGCAGTTCAGACGGCATATATAATTCACCCCTCCACTTT.

This clone is a singleton in its sample. This rearrangement joins TRBV6-1 to TRBJ1-1; tentative D call: TRBD1 (6 bases). The V end was cut by 11 bases, the J end by 1 base, with 14 bases between. CDR3 length: 13 amino acids. Germline CDR1 reads MNHNS; CDR2 reads SASEGT. In DNA form, the CDR3 reads TGTGCCGCCTCCAGGGGTGAGAACACTGAAGCTTTCTTT. This translates into CAASRGENTEAFF.

This chain connects TRBV9 to TRBJ2-3; D not resolved. Trimming took off 0 bases at V and 2 bases at J, with 7 bases between the two ends. This CDR3 is built from 14 residues. Germline V CDR1 and CDR2: SGDLS, YYNGEE. The CDR3 DNA follows: TGTGCCAGCAGCGTAGGTCTAAACACAGATACGCAGTATTTT. It encodes CASSVGLNTDTQYF.

The chain employs TRBV19 and TRBJ2-1; TRBD2 agrees at 7 bases. The CDR3 loop spans 14 amino acids. Germline loops: CDR1 LNHDA, CDR2 SQIVND (reference sequence). V gave up 3 bases and J gave up 8 bases; unmatched junction bases: 7. The CDR3 coding sequence is TGTGCCAGTAGTATCGGGCTGGGGAGGGATGAGCAGTTCTTC. It codes for CASSIGLGRDEQFF.

The chain joins TRBV7-9 to TRBJ1-2; possible D gene TRBD1, 5 bases. There are 13 residues in the CDR3. V lost 7 bases and J lost 4, with 13 bases in between. Germline V gene sequence: CDR1 SEHNR, CDR2 FQNEAQ (reference sequence). This CDR3 reads CASNPGLSYGYTF. The CDR3 DNA sequence: TGTGCCAGCAACCCGGGGCTAAGCTATGGCTACACCTTC.

In this sample, this clone turned up a few times. This rearrangement joins TRBV11-2 to TRBJ2-3; 16 bases are a match to TRBD2. V was pared by 5 bases and J by 6 bases, with 14 bases of the junction left unmatched. Germline-derived CDR1 and CDR2 are SGHAT and FQNNGV. The CDR3 has 19 residues. The CDR3 DNA follows: TGTGCCAGCAGCCCTACCCAGGGACTAGCGGGGGGGCCAAGGGATACGCAGTATTTT. Translated: CASSPTQGLAGGPRDTQYF.

The CDR3 nucleotides read TGTGCCAGCCGAAGAGGGACAGGGGAGAACACCGGGGAGCTGTTTTTT. Residues: CASRRGTGENTGELFF. The chain combines TRBV27 with TRBJ2-2; 10 nucleotides line up with TRBD1. CDR1 MNHEY and CDR2 SMNVEV come from the germline V gene (reference sequence). The CDR3 spans 16 residues. The J segment lost 1 base and the V segment lost 8 bases, leaving 7 bases of the junction unmatched.

The chain uses TRBV18 and TRBJ2-7; possibly TRBD1 for D (6 bases). The CDR3 totals 16 residues. Germline CDR1 KGHSH, CDR2 LQKENI. V shed 3 bases and J shed 2 bases, with 17 bases lying between them. CDR3 region: CASSPYPLTGPYEQYF. In DNA, the CDR3 is TGTGCCAGCTCACCCTATCCGTTGACAGGTCCCTACGAGCAGTACTTC.

Points on this clone: In the same sample, other DNA sequences code for this CDR3. This chain links TRBV28 with TRBJ1-3, with no clear D. This CDR3 has 15 amino acids. Trimming cost V 3 bases and J 0 bases, with 9 bases left between them. Germline CDR1 and CDR2: MDHEN and SYDVKM. The CDR3 loop reads CASSFRPASGNTIYF. The CDR3 DNA reads as TGTGCCAGCAGTTTCAGGCCGGCCTCTGGAAACACCATATATTTT. Full variable domain (outside the CDR3, taken from reference TRBV28 and TRBJ1-3): DVKVTQSSRYLVKRTGEKVFLECVQDMDHENMFWYRQDPGLGLRLIYFSYDVKMKEKGDIPEGYSVSREKKERFSLILESASTNQTSMYLCASSFRPASGNTIYFGEGSWLTVV.

The chain combines TRBV10-3 with TRBJ2-1, with unresolved D. Trimming pared 2 bases from V and 8 bases from J, leaving 4 bases between. CDR3 size: 11 residues. In germline, CDR1 is ENHRY, CDR2 SYGVKD. In nucleotides, the CDR3 is TGTGCCATCAGTGAGGGGCATGAGCAGTTCTTC. It specifies CAISEGHEQFF.

About this clone itself: Other DNA sequences of this sample code for an identical CDR3. The V gene is TRBV5-4, the J gene TRBJ2-5, with a possible D match to TRBD1 (6 bases). The germline V gene encodes CDR1 SGHNT and CDR2 YYREEE (reference sequence). The CDR3 is 14 residues long. Trimming cost V 0 bases and J 2 bases, with 8 bases left between them. CDR3: CASSLADRQETQYF. The CDR3 DNA reads TGTGCCAGCAGCTTGGCCGACAGGCAAGAGACCCAGTACTTC. The full variable domain, its missing parts supplied by reference TRBV5-4 and TRBJ2-5, is ETGVTQSPTHLIKTRGQQVTLRCSSQSGHNTVSWYQQALGQGPQFIFQYYREEENGRGNFPPRFSGLQFPNYSSELNVNALELDDSALYLCASSLADRQETQYFGPGTRLLVL.

Of note for this clone: A much larger clone differs from this one at a single base, so this may be a read error. This specimen includes other DNA sequences encoding the same CDR3. The chain combines TRBV5-6 with TRBJ1-2; unclear D gene. Germline CDR1 is SGHDT and CDR2 is YYEEEE. V lost 0 bases and J 4 bases, leaving 4 bases between the germline ends. The CDR3 sequence is 12 residues long. The CDR3 nucleotides are TGTGCCAGCAGCTTGGAAGGCTATGGCTACACCTTC. The encoded protein is CASSLEGYGYTF.

This chain links TRBV5-1 with TRBJ1-3, with TRBD1 identical over 7 bases. CDR3 length equals 15 residues. Germline loops: CDR1 SGHRS, CDR2 YFSETQ. With 1 base clipped from V and 0 bases from J, the junction kept 1 base outside the gene matches. The CDR3 loop is CASSLTGDSGNTIYF. The CDR3 nucleotides read TGCGCCAGCAGCTTGACAGGGGACTCTGGAAACACCATATATTTT.

The chain uses TRBV6-1 and TRBJ2-2; 7 nucleotides line up with TRBD1. The CDR3 length is 15 residues. The V gene's germline CDR1 is MNHNS and CDR2 SASEGT. After removal of 5 bases from V and 5 bases from J, the junction contained 8 bases not matched to a gene. CDR3 in amino acids: CASSNRQGRTGELFF. CDR3 nucleotides: TGTGCCAGCAGTAACCGACAGGGTCGGACCGGGGAGCTGTTTTTT.

Only one count was recorded for this clone. The same CDR3 also results from other DNA sequences found in this sample. The chain links TRBV5-1 to TRBJ2-5; possible D gene TRBD2, 5 bases. The V gene's germline CDR1 is SGHRS and CDR2 YFSETQ. CDR3 size: 15 residues. Between the trimmed V and J ends, which lost 2 bases and 5 bases, there was a span of 16 bases. The CDR3 region has the DNA TGCGCCAGCAGCTTCAAAGGAGGAGAACAGGAGACCCAGTACTTC. Translation gives CASSFKGGEQETQYF. Filled out from reference TRBV5-1 and TRBJ2-5, the complete variable domain reads KAGVTQTPRYLIKTRGQQVTLSCSPISGHRSVSWYQQTPGQGLQFLFEYFSETQRNKGNFPGRFSGRQFSNSRSEMNVSTLELGDSALYLCASSFKGGEQETQYFGPGTRLLVL.

The CDR3 here is CASSSTSGAGELFF. The CDR3 DNA reads as TGTGCCAGCAGCTCCACTAGCGGGGCCGGGGAGCTGTTTTTT. V usage is TRBV11-2 and J usage is TRBJ2-2; 10 nucleotides match TRBD2. Per germline, CDR1 SGHAT and CDR2 FQNNGV. CDR3 length: 14 residues. V gave up 4 bases and J gave up 6 bases; unmatched junction bases: 2.